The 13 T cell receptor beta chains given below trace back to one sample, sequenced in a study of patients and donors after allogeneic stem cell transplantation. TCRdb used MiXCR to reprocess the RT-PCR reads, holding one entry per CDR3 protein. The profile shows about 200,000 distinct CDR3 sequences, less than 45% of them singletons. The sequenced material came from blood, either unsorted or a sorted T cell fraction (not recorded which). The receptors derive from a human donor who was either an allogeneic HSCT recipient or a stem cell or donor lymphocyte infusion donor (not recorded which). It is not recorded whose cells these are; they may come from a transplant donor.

CDR3 coding DNA: TGTGCCAGCAGCAATCCTCAGGACACTGGGAACTATGGCTACACCTTC. Translation gives CASSNPQDTGNYGYTF. This chain joins TRBV6-1 and TRBJ1-2; tentatively, D is TRBD1 (5 bases). CDR1 MNHNS and CDR2 SASEGT come from the germline V gene. V was shortened by 6 bases and J by 2 bases, with 19 bases between the two germline ends. The CDR3 is 16 amino acids.

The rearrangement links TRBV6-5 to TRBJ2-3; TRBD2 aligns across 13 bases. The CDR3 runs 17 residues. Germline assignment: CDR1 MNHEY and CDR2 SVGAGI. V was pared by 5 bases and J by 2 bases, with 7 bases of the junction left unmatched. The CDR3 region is CASSPGTSGTNTDTQYF. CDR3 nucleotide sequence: TGTGCCAGCAGTCCCGGGACTAGCGGGACCAACACAGATACGCAGTATTTT.

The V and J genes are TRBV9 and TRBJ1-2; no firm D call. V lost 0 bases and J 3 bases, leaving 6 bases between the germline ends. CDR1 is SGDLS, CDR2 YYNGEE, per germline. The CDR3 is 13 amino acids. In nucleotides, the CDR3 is TGTGCCAGCAGCGTAGCCGGGGACTATGGCTACACCTTC. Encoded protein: CASSVAGDYGYTF.

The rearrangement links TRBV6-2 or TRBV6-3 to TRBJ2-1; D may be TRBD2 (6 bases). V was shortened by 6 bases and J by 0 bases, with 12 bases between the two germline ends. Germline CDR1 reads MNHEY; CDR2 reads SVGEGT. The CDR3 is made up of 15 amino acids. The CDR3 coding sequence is TGTGCCAGCAGCCTAGCGCCTAGCTCCTACAATGAGCAGTTCTTC. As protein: CASSLAPSSYNEQFF.

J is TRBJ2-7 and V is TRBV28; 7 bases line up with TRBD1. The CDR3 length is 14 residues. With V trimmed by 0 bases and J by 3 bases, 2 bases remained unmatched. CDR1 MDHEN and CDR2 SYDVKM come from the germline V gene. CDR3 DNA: TGTGCCAGCAGTTTATGGGGGGACAGCTACGAGCAGTACTTC. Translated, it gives CASSLWGDSYEQYF.

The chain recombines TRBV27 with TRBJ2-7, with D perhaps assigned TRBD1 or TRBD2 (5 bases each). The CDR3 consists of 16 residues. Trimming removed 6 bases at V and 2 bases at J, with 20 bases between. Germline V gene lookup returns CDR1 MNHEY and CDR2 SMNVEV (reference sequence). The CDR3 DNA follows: TGTGCCAGCAGATCCGCCTACCGGGACGGGGCCTACGAGCAGTACTTC. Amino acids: CASRSAYRDGAYEQYF.

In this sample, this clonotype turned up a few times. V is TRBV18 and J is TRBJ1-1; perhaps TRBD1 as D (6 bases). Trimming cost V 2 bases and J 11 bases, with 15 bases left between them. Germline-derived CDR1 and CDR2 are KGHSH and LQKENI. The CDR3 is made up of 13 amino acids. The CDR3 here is CASSPGWGLGAFF. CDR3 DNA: TGTGCCAGCTCACCAGGCTGGGGGCTCGGCGCTTTCTTT. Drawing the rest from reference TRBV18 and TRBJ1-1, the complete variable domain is NAGVMQNPRHLVRRRGQEARLRCSPMKGHSHVYWYRQLPEEGLKFMVYLQKENIIDESGMPKERFSAEFPKEGPSILRIQQVVRGDSAAYFCASSPGWGLGAFFGQGTRLTVV.

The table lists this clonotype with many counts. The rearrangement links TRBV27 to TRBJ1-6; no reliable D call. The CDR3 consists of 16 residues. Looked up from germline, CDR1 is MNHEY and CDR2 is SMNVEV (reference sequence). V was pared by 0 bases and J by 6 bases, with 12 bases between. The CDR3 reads CASSLSGQAPNSPLHF. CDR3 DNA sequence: TGTGCCAGCAGTTTATCAGGGCAGGCGCCTAATTCACCCCTCCACTTT.

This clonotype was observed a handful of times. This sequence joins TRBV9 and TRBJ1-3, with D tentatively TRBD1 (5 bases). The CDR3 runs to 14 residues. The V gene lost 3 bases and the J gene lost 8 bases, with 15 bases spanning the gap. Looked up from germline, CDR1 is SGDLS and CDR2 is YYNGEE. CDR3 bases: TGTGCCAGCAGCGGGTTACAGGAGCGGGACACCATATATTTT. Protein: CASSGLQERDTIYF.

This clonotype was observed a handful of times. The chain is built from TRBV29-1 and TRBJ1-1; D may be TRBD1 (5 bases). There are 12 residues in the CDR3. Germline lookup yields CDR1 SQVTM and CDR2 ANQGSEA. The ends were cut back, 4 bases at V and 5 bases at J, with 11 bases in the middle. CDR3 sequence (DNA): TGCAGCGTTGGAGGGACCGTTACTGAAGCTTTCTTT. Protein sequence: CSVGGTVTEAFF.

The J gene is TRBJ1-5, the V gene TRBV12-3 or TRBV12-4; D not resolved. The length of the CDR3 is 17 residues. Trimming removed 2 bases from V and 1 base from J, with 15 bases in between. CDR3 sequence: CASSLRGKGISNQPQHF. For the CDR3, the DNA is TGTGCCAGCAGTTTAAGAGGGAAGGGAATAAGCAATCAGCCCCAGCATTTT.

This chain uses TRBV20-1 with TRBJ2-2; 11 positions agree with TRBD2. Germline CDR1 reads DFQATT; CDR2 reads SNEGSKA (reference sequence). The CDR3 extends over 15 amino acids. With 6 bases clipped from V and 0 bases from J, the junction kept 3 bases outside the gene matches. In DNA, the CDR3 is TGCAGTGCCCTGGGACTAGCGGCGAACACCGGGGAGCTGTTTTTT. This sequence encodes CSALGLAANTGELFF.

The CDR3 spells CARDRDNQPQHF. The CDR3, as DNA: TGTGCCAGGGACAGGGATAATCAGCCCCAGCATTTT. The V gene is TRBV7-4, the J gene TRBJ1-5; 8 nucleotides match TRBD1. Germline CDR1 is SGHVT and CDR2 is SQSDAQ. V lost 9 bases to trimming and J lost 4 bases; unmatched junction nucleotides: 2. This CDR3 is 12 amino acids long.